The 8 T cell receptor beta chains below come from one sample, sequenced in a study of Ad26.COV2.S vaccination and SARS-CoV-2 variants. Clones were read by immunoSEQ multiplex PCR, and TCRdb kept only the in-frame ones, dropping some. Of hundreds of thousands of clones in the sample, about 90% are singletons; the top ten hold about 1.5%. The sample's treatment: around 19 received Ad26.COV2.S at low or high dose, single or two shots; roughly five received placebo; per-sample allocation not given. Samples were taken on day 63 after the first vaccine or placebo injection. The input for sequencing was peripheral blood, taken in a trial of Ad26.COV2.S vaccine versus placebo. The receptors stem from a person aged 18-60 years who received the Ad26.COV2.S COVID-19 vaccine or a placebo.

J is TRBJ2-7 and V is TRBV21-1; TRBD1 is the table's D call, not checked against the DNA. TRBV21-1 is designated a pseudogene. This CDR3 comprises 13 residues. CDR3 sequence: CASSVTQVYEQYF. The CDR3, as DNA: TGTGCCAGCAGCGTGACACAAGTCTACGAGCAGTACTTC.

Worth noting for this clone: Other DNA sequences within the sample encode an identical CDR3. The rearrangement links TRBV30 to TRBJ2-3, with D uncertain. V was clipped by 4 bases and J by 3 bases, with 5 bases between them. This CDR3 spans 11 amino acids. The germline V gene has CDR1 GTSNPN and CDR2 SVGIG (reference sequence). CDR3 region: CAWTATDTQYF. The CDR3 DNA reads as TGTGCCTGGACGGCAACAGATACGCAGTATTTT.

In this sample, this clone turned up a few times. The chain is built from TRBV2 and TRBJ2-5; 7 nucleotides line up with TRBD1. CDR3 size: 13 residues. CDR1 and CDR2 from the germline V gene are SNHLY and FYNNEI. Unmatched junction bases numbered 12, after V lost 8 bases and J lost 9 bases. The CDR3 DNA reads TGTGCCAGCCGGACGACAGGGATCATGGCCCAGTACTTC. It yields the protein CASRTTGIMAQYF.

Notes on this clone: The same CDR3 arises from other DNA sequences in this sample as well. The chain recombines TRBV12-5 with TRBJ1-1; the D is unclear. The CDR3 is 13 amino acids. The germline V and J ends were trimmed by 3 bases and 1 base, with 6 bases remaining between them. The germline V gene has CDR1 LGHNT and CDR2 FRNRAP. The CDR3 nucleotides are TGTGCTAGTGGTTTATCAGGGAACACTGAAGCTTTCTTT. As protein: CASGLSGNTEAFF.

The V gene is TRBV30, the J gene TRBJ1-3; possibly TRBD1 for D (5 bases). CDR1 and CDR2 from the germline V gene are GTSNPN and SVGIG (reference sequence). The CDR3 is made up of 15 amino acids. V was shortened by 0 bases and J by 0 bases, with 9 bases between the two germline ends. Here the CDR3 DNA reads TGTGCCTGGAGTGTTGCGAGGGGCTCTGGAAACACCATATATTTT. Protein sequence: CAWSVARGSGNTIYF.

The chain uses TRBV6-5 and TRBJ2-7; TRBD1 matches at 8 bases. The V segment lost 4 bases and the J segment 2 bases; nucleotides outside the gene matches: 10. Germline V gene data show CDR1 as MNHEY and CDR2 as SVGAGI. The CDR3 has 16 amino acids. The CDR3 is CASSFLGQGYTYEQYF. The DNA for the CDR3 is TGTGCCAGCAGTTTCCTTGGACAGGGCTATACCTACGAGCAGTACTTC.

The chain is built from TRBV7-9 and TRBJ1-6, with D possibly TRBD1 on 6 matching bases. The V end lost 5 bases, the J end lost 6 bases, and 20 bases lay between the germline ends. This CDR3 spans 17 amino acids. The germline CDR1 and CDR2 sequences are SEHNR and FQNEAQ (reference sequence). CDR3 residues: CASSPESWGGLNSPLHF. CDR3 nucleotide sequence: TGTGCCAGCAGCCCCGAATCCTGGGGGGGGCTTAATTCACCCCTCCACTTT.

This chain joins TRBV3-1 (or the pseudogene TRBV3-2) and TRBJ2-1, with 7 bases matching TRBD2. Germline lookup yields CDR1 LGHDT and CDR2 YNNKEL (reference sequence). The CDR3 extends over 14 amino acids. Trimming removed 4 bases from V and 6 bases from J; junction bases left unmatched: 6. Here the CDR3 DNA reads TGTGCCAGCAGCCGGGGCGGGGGAACCAATGAGCAGTTCTTC. Residues: CASSRGGGTNEQFF.